This section outlines one TCR beta chain sequence together with its context. The trim removed 3 bases at V and 4 bases at J, leaving 3 bases unmatched. The CDR3 covers 12 residues. Germline V gene lookup returns CDR1 GTSNPN and CDR2 SVGIG (reference sequence). Original methodology: Scientists estimated how many nucleated cells there were by amplifying reference gene primers. The assay was immunoSEQ multiplex PCR, and TCRdb's table has in-frame clones only and misses some. V, J and clone size reflect that table, while D and trimming were determined from the DNA. The data show 110,000 or so clones, roughly 84% seen once. The data derive from a study of blood T cell repertoires in COVID-19. Study context: The United States, Italy and Spain provided the acute and convalescent COVID-19 samples. Nucleic acid was either cDNA or gDNA, and it came from T cells, B-cell-depleted T cells, or PBMCs.

Sample: peripheral blood. This clonotype originated in a woman in her forties with acute or convalescent COVID-19. The chain uses TRBV30 and TRBJ2-7; 7 bases line up with TRBD1. CDR3: CAWSATGYEQYF. The CDR3 bases are TGTGCCTGGAGCGCGACAGGGTACGAGCAGTACTTC.